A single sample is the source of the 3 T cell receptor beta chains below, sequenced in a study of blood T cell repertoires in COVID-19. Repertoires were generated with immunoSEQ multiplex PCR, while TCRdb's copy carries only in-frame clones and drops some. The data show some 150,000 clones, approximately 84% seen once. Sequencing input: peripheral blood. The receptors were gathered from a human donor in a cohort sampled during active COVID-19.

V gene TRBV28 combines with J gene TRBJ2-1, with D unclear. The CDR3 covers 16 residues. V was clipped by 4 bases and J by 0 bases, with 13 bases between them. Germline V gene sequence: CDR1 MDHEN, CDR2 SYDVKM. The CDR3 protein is CASSSRGHRSYNEQFF. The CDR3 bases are TGTGCCAGCAGTTCCCGTGGGCATCGCTCCTACAATGAGCAGTTCTTC. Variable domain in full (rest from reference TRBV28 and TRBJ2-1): DVKVTQSSRYLVKRTGEKVFLECVQDMDHENMFWYRQDPGLGLRLIYFSYDVKMKEKGDIPEGYSVSREKKERFSLILESASTNQTSMYLCASSSRGHRSYNEQFFGPGTRLTVL.

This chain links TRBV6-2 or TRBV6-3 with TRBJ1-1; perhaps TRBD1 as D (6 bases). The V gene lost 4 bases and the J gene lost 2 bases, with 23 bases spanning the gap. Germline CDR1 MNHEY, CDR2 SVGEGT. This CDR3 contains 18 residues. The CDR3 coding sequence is TGTGCCAGCAGTTCCTCTCCTGGCGACAGGCCCTTCAACACTGAAGCTTTCTTT. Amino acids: CASSSSPGDRPFNTEAFF.

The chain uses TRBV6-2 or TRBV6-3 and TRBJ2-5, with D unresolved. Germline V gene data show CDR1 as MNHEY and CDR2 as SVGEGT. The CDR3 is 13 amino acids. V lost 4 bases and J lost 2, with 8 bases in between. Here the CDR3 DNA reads TGTGCCAGCAGTTTAGAACGACAAGAGACCCAGTACTTC. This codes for CASSLERQETQYF.